The clone carrying this T cell receptor (beta chain) is a singleton in its sample. The antigen remains unidentified. This sample is part of a study of T cell responses to AZD1222 COVID-19 vaccine. Sequencing was performed with immunoSEQ multiplex PCR; in TCRdb, only in-frame clones are kept and a portion is missing. The table includes 65,000 to 90,000 clones, 87% detected once. General study points: Regions 160-218 and 743-854 held dominance among vaccine-associated CD4 TCRs, which spanned spike. Females outnumbered males among donors, who were mostly white British; clonal diversity was possibly underestimated. Repertoires were obtained solely post-peak T cell response.

The source material was peripheral blood, sampled 28 days after the second AZD1222 dose. This receptor was taken from an adult who received the AZD1222 COVID-19 vaccine.

The DNA for the CDR3 is TGCGCCAGCAGCCTCCGTGATACGCAGTATTTT. This sequence encodes CASSLRDTQYF. The chain links TRBV5-1 to TRBJ2-3; D is ambiguous. The V end was cut by 4 bases, the J end by 6 bases, with 6 bases between. The germline gives CDR1 SGHRS, CDR2 YFSETQ. The CDR3 extends over 11 amino acids. Together with reference TRBV5-1 and TRBJ2-3, the CDR3 gives the full variable domain: KAGVTQTPRYLIKTRGQQVTLSCSPISGHRSVSWYQQTPGQGLQFLFEYFSETQRNKGNFPGRFSGRQFSNSRSEMNVSTLELGDSALYLCASSLRDTQYFGPGTRLTVL.